The next 8 T cell receptor beta chains were all read from a single sample in a study of a mutant IDH1 vaccine in newly diagnosed glioma. The antigens of these receptors remain unknown. Time point defined: week 11, during vaccination. Vaccination used 300 ug of mutant IDH1 20-mer peptide per dose, with topical imiquimod. Profiling relied on immunoSEQ multiplex PCR, and the TCRdb table lists in-frame clones only, not all of them. The table shows some 59,000 clones, with 89% occurring only once. The specimen comprised PBMCs, sampled from a glioma patient whose treatment included an IDH1 peptide vaccine. All receptors derive from a middle-aged man with glioma.

The genes are TRBV7-2 and TRBJ2-7, with 7 bases matching TRBD2. V trimming: 5 bases; J trimming: 2 bases; junction bases outside the gene matches: 6. The CDR3 consists of 14 residues. Germline V lookup: CDR1 SGHTA, CDR2 FQGNSA. CDR3 in amino acids: CASSAGDLPYEQYF. In nucleotides, the CDR3 is TGTGCCAGCAGCGCGGGGGACTTACCCTACGAGCAGTACTTC.

The chain recombines TRBV2 with TRBJ2-7; 9 nucleotides agree with TRBD1. This CDR3 is built from 14 residues. Trimming took 4 bases from V and 3 from J; bases not matched to a gene: 4. The V gene's germline CDR1 is SNHLY and CDR2 FYNNEI. CDR3 sequence reads: CASSAGTGFYEQYF. CDR3 in DNA: TGTGCCAGCAGTGCCGGGACAGGGTTCTACGAGCAGTACTTC.

This chain uses TRBV25-1 with TRBJ1-4; D remains unclear. V was pared by 2 bases and J by 10 bases, with 11 bases between. This CDR3 region has 13 residues. The germline CDR1 and CDR2 sequences are MGHDK and SYGVNS. As DNA, the CDR3 is TGTGCCAGCAGTGAAGCGTGGGTGGGAAAACTGTTTTTT. It codes for CASSEAWVGKLFF.

The V gene is TRBV4-1, the J gene TRBJ2-3, with D possibly TRBD2 on 5 matching bases. V was trimmed by 4 bases and J by 5 bases, leaving 13 bases between them. CDR3 length equals 14 residues. CDR1 and CDR2 from the germline V gene are MGHRA and YSYEKL. CDR3 protein: CASSPLGVLDTQYF. The CDR3, as DNA: TGCGCCAGCAGCCCCCTCGGGGTATTAGATACGCAGTATTTT.

The gene calls are TRBV7-6 and TRBJ1-2; D uncertain. This CDR3 is built from 13 residues. Germline V lookup: CDR1 SGHVS, CDR2 FNYEAQ. The V end was cut by 0 bases, the J end by 4 bases, with 6 bases between. This CDR3 is CASSLAGAYGYTF. In nucleotides, the CDR3 is TGTGCCAGCAGCTTAGCAGGTGCCTATGGCTACACCTTC.

The V and J genes are TRBV2 and TRBJ1-5; a weak D match, TRBD1 (5 bases). CDR1 is SNHLY, CDR2 FYNNEI, per germline. The CDR3 totals 18 residues. The germline V and J ends were trimmed by 6 bases and 0 bases, with 21 bases remaining between them. CDR3 in DNA: TGTGCCAGCAGAAAAAACCAGGGTGGGGTCTATAGCAATCAGCCCCAGCATTTT. Protein sequence: CASRKNQGGVYSNQPQHF.

The chain uses TRBV5-6 and TRBJ2-7, with TRBD1 matching over 8 bases. Per the germline V gene, CDR1 is SGHDT and CDR2 is YYEEEE. The length of the CDR3 is 15 residues. Losses at the gene ends were 2 bases for V and 2 bases for J; bases not matched to a gene: 6. The CDR3 spells CASSFTGQVTYEQYF. DNA of the CDR3: TGTGCCAGCAGCTTTACGGGACAGGTAACCTACGAGCAGTACTTC.

The count of this clone is one. The chain employs TRBV28 and TRBJ1-1, with TRBD1 matching over 9 bases. The junction had 10 bases not matched to a gene; V was cut back by 1 base and J by 10 bases. The CDR3 is 15 residues long. Germline loops: CDR1 MDHEN, CDR2 SYDVKM. The CDR3 reads CASSLYRGPSERAFF. In nucleotides, the CDR3 is TGTGCCAGCAGTTTATACAGGGGGCCGAGTGAGCGAGCTTTCTTT.